This T cell receptor (beta chain) was retrieved from a study of shared clonotypes between healthy human individuals. Data came from immunoSEQ multiplex PCR; TCRdb stores just in-frame clones and leaves some out. Of a few million clones listed, roughly 93% are singletons. CDR1 is LNHNV, CDR2 YYDKDF, per germline (reference sequence). The trim removed 0 bases at V and 4 bases at J, leaving 12 bases unmatched. The CDR3 contains 19 residues. The sequence was obtained from a man in his late teens or twenties in good health. Some clones in this sample may be carry-over from other donors' samples. The source material was naive CD4+ T cells from PBMCs. Indicated subset: CD45RA+ positively selected. The chain employs TRBV15 and TRBJ1-2; TRBD1 matches 12 bases. DNA of the CDR3: TGTGCCACCAGCAGAGATATGGGGGACAGGGGGCCGTTGGGCTATGGCTACACCTTC. Protein: CATSRDMGDRGPLGYGYTF.